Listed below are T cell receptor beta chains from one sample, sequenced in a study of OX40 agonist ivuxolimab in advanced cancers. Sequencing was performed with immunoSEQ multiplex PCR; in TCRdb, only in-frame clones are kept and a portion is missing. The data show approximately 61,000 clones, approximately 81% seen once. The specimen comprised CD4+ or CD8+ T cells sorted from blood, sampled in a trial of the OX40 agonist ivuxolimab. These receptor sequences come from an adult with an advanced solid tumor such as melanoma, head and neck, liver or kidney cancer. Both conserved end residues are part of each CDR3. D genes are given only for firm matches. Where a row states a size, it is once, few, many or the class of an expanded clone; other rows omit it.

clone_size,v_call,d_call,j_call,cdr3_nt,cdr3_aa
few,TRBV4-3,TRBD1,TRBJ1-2,TGCGCCAGCAGCCAAGATAGACAGGGTGAATTTATACGTGGCTACACCTTC,CASSQDRQGEFIRGYTF
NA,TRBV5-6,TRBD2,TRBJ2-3,TGTGCCAGCAGCCTCATAGCGGGAGGAGATACGCAGTATTTT,CASSLIAGGDTQYF
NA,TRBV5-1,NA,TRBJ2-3,TGCGCCAGCAGCTTGGATGAGGGAAGGGTTACGCAGTATTTT,CASSLDEGRVTQYF
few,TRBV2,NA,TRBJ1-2,TGTGCCAGCAGTAACCAGGGAGACTATGGCTACACCTTC,CASSNQGDYGYTF
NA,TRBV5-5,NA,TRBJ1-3,TGTGCCAGCAGCTTGGGGCCGGGAGCTACTGGAAACACCATATATTTT,CASSLGPGATGNTIYF
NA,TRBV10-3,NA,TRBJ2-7,TGTGCCATCAGAGTGGGACAAGACTACGAGCAGTACTTC,CAIRVGQDYEQYF
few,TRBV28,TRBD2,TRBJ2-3,TGTGCCAGCAGTTCGTGGACTAGCGGCACAGATACGCAGTATTTT,CASSSWTSGTDTQYF
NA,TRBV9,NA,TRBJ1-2,TGTGCCAGCAGCCCAGGATCCATGGCCGGGACGTCATATGGCTACACCTTC,CASSPGSMAGTSYGYTF
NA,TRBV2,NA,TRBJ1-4,TGTGCCAGCAGCAATATACAGGAAAAACTGTTTTTT,CASSNIQEKLFF
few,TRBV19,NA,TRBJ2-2,TGTGCCAGTAGTATATTAGGGTGGAGCACCGGGGAGCTGTTTTTT,CASSILGWSTGELFF
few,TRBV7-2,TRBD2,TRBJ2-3,TGTGCCAGCAGCTCCCTGGGACTAGGTGAGGCTACGCAGTATTTT,CASSSLGLGEATQYF
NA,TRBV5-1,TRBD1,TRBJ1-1,TGCGCCAGCAGGGCCGGGACAGGGGGCGCGTACACTGAAGCTTTCTTT,CASRAGTGGAYTEAFF
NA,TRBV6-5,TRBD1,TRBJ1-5,TGTGCCAGCAGCCGACAGGGAATGGAGCAGCCCCAGCATTTT,CASSRQGMEQPQHF
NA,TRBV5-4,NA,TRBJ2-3,TGTGCCAGCAGCCCCCCAGAAAGTGGGGATACGCAGTATTTT,CASSPPESGDTQYF
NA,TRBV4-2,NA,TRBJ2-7,TGTGCCAGCAGCTGGACCCCGGGATACGAGCAGTACTTC,CASSWTPGYEQYF
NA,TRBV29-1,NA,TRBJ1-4,TGCAGCGTTGCTCAGGGGACCGCAACTAATGAAAAACTGTTTTTT,CSVAQGTATNEKLFF
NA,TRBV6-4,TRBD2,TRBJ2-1,TGTGCCAGCAAAGTCCTAGCGGGAGTTTGGCAGTTCTTC,CASKVLAGVWQFF
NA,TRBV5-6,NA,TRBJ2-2,TGTGCCAGCAGCTTGCGGCAGGACCTCCACACCGGGGAGCTGTTTTTT,CASSLRQDLHTGELFF
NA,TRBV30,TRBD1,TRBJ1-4,TGTGCCTGGAGTGTACATAACAGGGGTTCTGTAAATGAAAAACTGTTTTTT,CAWSVHNRGSVNEKLFF
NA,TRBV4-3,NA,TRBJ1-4,TGCGCCAGCAGCCAAGGTGGGACCCAAAGGGAAAAACTGTTTTTT,CASSQGGTQREKLFF
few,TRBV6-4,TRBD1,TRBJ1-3,TGTCCCCCCGGGACAGGGGGCGAAGGGGACACCATATATTTT,CPPGTGGEGDTIYF
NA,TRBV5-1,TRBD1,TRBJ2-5,TGCGCCAGCAGGTATAGACAGGGTGGGGAGACCCAGTACTTC,CASRYRQGGETQYF